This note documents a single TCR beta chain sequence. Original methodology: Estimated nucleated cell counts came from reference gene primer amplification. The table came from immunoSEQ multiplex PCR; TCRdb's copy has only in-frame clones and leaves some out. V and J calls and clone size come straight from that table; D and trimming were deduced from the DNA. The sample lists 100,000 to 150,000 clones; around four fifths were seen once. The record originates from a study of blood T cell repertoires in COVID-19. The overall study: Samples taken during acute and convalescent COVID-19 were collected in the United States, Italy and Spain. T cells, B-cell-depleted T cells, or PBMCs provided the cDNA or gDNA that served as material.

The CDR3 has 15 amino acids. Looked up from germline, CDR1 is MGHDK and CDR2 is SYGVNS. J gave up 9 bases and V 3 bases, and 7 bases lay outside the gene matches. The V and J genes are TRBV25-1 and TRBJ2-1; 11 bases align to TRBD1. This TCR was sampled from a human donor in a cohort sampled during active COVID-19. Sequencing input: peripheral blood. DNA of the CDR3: TGTGCCAGCAGTGACCATGGACAGGGGGCGAGTGAGCAGTTCTTC. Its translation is CASSDHGQGASEQFF.